This T cell receptor (beta chain) was documented in a study of T cell repertoires in cytomegalovirus infection. About the research overall: Indications came from public TCR beta signatures; they pointed to CMV infection and to a matching HLA type.

The CDR3 is 14 residues long. Trimming removed 5 bases at V and 8 bases at J, with 13 bases between. Germline V lookup: CDR1 SGHTA, CDR2 FQGNSA. TCRdb itself ran the reads through MiXCR, one entry per CDR3 protein. This sample carries fewer than 350,000 distinct CDR3 sequences, 8% to 10% of them seen once, and the ten largest clones take about 4.5%. This clonotype was recorded many times. This clonotype was sampled from a human donor in good health (CMV status not recorded). Some clones in this sample may be carry-over from other donors' samples. What was sequenced was PBMCs. The chain couples TRBV7-2 to TRBJ1-6, with unresolved D. The CDR3 DNA follows: TGTGCCAGCAGCAGGGCACCGAACGATTCACCCCTCCACTTT. Translation: CASSRAPNDSPLHF.